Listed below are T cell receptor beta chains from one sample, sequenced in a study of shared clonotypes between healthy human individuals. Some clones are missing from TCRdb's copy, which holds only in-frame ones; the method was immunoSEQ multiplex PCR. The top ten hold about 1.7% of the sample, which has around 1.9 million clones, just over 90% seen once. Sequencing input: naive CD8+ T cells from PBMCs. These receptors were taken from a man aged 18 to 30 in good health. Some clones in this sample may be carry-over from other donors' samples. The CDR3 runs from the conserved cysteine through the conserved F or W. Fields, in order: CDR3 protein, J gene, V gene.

CASSPLAEGVDNEQFF | TRBJ2-1 | TRBV28
CASSLGDNYGYTF | TRBJ1-2 | TRBV5-1
CSARLEWEQFF | TRBJ2-1 | TRBV20-1
CASSPQGYYEQYF | TRBJ2-7 | TRBV13
CASSQDLTQAVSLGGYTF | TRBJ1-2 | TRBV4-1
CASNPWGSNYEQYF | TRBJ2-7 | TRBV6-5
CAISEGATGLVDYGYTF | TRBJ1-2 | TRBV10-3
CAISEDGSVTQQYYEQYF | TRBJ2-7 | TRBV10-3
CASSQGVSSPYEQYF | TRBJ2-7 | TRBV4-1
CASRQTGTPEAFF | TRBJ1-1 | TRBV27
CASSVGRGRGEDGYTF | TRBJ1-2 | TRBV9
CASSSRSGDEQYF | TRBJ2-7 | TRBV5-1
CASSLSNEQFF | TRBJ2-1 | TRBV5-1
CASSQALGGGYGYTF | TRBJ1-2 | TRBV4-2
CASSILDRGINEQFF | TRBJ2-1 | TRBV28
CASSPISTGNTGELFF | TRBJ2-2 | TRBV18
CASSLIQTAPNTEAFF | TRBJ1-1 | TRBV11-1
CASSRRASENHNEQFF | TRBJ2-1 | TRBV7-8
CASSAGTSGIYEQYF | TRBJ2-7 | TRBV27
CASLGGSGANVLTF | TRBJ2-6 | TRBV6-5
CASSLDGSYEQYF | TRBJ2-7 | TRBV11-2
CASSFGTSTFF | TRBJ2-1 | TRBV27
CASSVGTLYNEQFF | TRBJ2-1 | TRBV9
CASSLAANPGGTYDDF | TRBJ2-7 | TRBV5-1
CASSFSVSAYNEQFF | TRBJ2-1 | TRBV7-3
CASSEIKDRGGNQPQHF | TRBJ1-5 | TRBV6-1
CASTLNRGTSGPHSYNEQFF | TRBJ2-1 | TRBV13
CASSLSSGAARNEQFF | TRBJ2-1 | TRBV27
CATSRGETGQYYEQYF | TRBJ2-7 | TRBV15
CASSSGGHSKYYEQYF | TRBJ2-7 | TRBV11-2
CASSPQGSGANVLTF | TRBJ2-6 | TRBV28
CSAYHQTGELFF | TRBJ2-2 | TRBV29-1
CASSPGGLAMYNEQFF | TRBJ2-1 | TRBV7-9
CASSADRNQPQHF | TRBJ1-5 | TRBV27
CASSTGAILNTEAFF | TRBJ1-1 | TRBV11-2
CASRRPGDEQYF | TRBJ2-7 | TRBV13
CASSWDSSTGYTF | TRBJ1-2 | TRBV19
CASSGGQRYEQYF | TRBJ2-7 | TRBV27
CASALGEQYF | TRBJ2-7 | TRBV10-2
CATSPKHGGELFF | TRBJ2-2 | TRBV15
CASSGRTGTGELFF | TRBJ2-2 | TRBV7-2
CASSQEVRGNQPQHF | TRBJ1-5 | TRBV4-1
CASSLRGPTLSSYNEQFF | TRBJ2-1 | TRBV5-4
CASSSRESYEQYF | TRBJ2-7 | TRBV27
CASSLSDPGGDSKYF | TRBJ2-7 | TRBV5-6
CASSADVEAFF | TRBJ1-1 | TRBV2
CASSPAGPAGELFF | TRBJ2-2 | TRBV19
CASSDRQITDTQYF | TRBJ2-3 | TRBV2
CASSLYPLNYGYTF | TRBJ1-2 | TRBV27
CASSRLDSGANVLTF | TRBJ2-6 | TRBV6-1
CASSHGTGNQPQHF | TRBJ1-5 | TRBV4-1
CASSLSASQPQHF | TRBJ1-5 | TRBV7-9
CASSQNAGTRGSDTQYF | TRBJ2-3 | TRBV4-3
CASSFRPGDDTEAFF | TRBJ1-1 | TRBV28
CASSPDGEGGQPQHF | TRBJ1-5 | TRBV18